This T cell receptor (beta chain) derives from a study of blood T cell repertoires in COVID-19. The overall study: Donors in the United States, Italy and Spain gave samples during acute or convalescent COVID-19. Nucleic acid was either cDNA or gDNA, and it came from T cells, B-cell-depleted T cells, or PBMCs.

Produced via immunoSEQ multiplex PCR; TCRdb's table is partial and in-frame only. The top ten clones hold approximately 1.2% of a sample with some 89,000 clones, around 82% of them seen once. This CDR3 has 14 residues. Trimming took off 4 bases at V and 1 base at J, with 10 bases between the two ends. Per germline, CDR1 LNHDA and CDR2 SQIVND (reference sequence). This clone was seen only once. The chain couples TRBV19 to TRBJ1-1, with D unclear. Input material: peripheral blood. This receptor was obtained from an elderly woman with acute or convalescent COVID-19. CDR3 region: CASSTRLENTEAFF. In DNA, the CDR3 is TGTGCCAGTAGTACCAGACTCGAGAACACTGAAGCTTTCTTT.